Described below is a single T cell receptor beta chain sequence and its context. The target of this receptor is not known. The record has no base qualities; no much larger clone is one base away. The sequencer was an Illumina HiSeq 1500. The raw public reads went through TCRdb reprocessing: fastp at Q25, MiXCR clone calling, in-frame beta chains kept. Rows merge per CDR3 protein into single entries with the most common DNA and genes. The sample table lists fewer than 650,000 distinct CDR3 sequences, approximately 40% of them with a count of one. The leading ten clones occupy 40% to 60% of the sample. In the paper's terms, the treatment or condition label means: in vitro stimulation with specific CMV peptide epitopes to enrich CMV-specific T cells. The germline ends are 14 bases apart after V is trimmed by 8 bases and J by 4 bases. CDR1 SGHVS and CDR2 FNYEAQ were looked up in the germline V gene. The CDR3, from cysteine to phenylalanine, totals 13 residues. The CDR3 DNA has 39 bases and is translated from base 1.

These data belong to a study of T cell repertoires in cytomegalovirus infection (dated by TCRdb to about 2019). Concerning the study at large: Peptide stimulations targeted recently identified HLA-C-restricted CMV epitopes, whose presentation resists viral immunomodulation, together with well-studied HLA-B-restricted epitopes. Because public TCR beta signatures pointed to carriage of CMV infection together with the matching HLA type, the HLA type of each donor mattered for the analysis. Findings and caveats that apply to the study as a whole: The ex vivo response was dominated by HLA-C-restricted CMV-specific TCR beta clonotypes, which also provided the single most frequent clonotype in two of eight donors. In both this cohort and an independent approximately 400-donor cohort, the cumulative frequency of public TCR beta family members distinguished carriers of CMV infection plus the relevant HLA type.

This clonotype was obtained from a human donor in good health (CMV status not recorded). Some clones in this sample may be carry-over from other donors' samples. The receptor chain draws on TRBV7-6 and TRBJ2-5; TRBD2 is a possible D gene, resting on 5 matching bases. The source material was cultured PBMCs, sampled from culture after CMV antigen stimulation. The CDR3 protein is CASHRLRAETQYF. The DNA is as follows: TGTGCCAGCCACCGGTTGAGGGCAGAGACCCAGTACTTC. Reference TRBV7-6 and TRBJ2-5 proteins supply the regions before and after the CDR3; the full variable domain is: GAGVSQSPRYKVTKRGQDVALRCDPISGHVSLYWYRQALGQGPEFLTYFNYEAQQDKSGLPNDRFSAERPEGSISTLTIQRTEQRDSAMYRCASHRLRAETQYFGPGTRLLVL.